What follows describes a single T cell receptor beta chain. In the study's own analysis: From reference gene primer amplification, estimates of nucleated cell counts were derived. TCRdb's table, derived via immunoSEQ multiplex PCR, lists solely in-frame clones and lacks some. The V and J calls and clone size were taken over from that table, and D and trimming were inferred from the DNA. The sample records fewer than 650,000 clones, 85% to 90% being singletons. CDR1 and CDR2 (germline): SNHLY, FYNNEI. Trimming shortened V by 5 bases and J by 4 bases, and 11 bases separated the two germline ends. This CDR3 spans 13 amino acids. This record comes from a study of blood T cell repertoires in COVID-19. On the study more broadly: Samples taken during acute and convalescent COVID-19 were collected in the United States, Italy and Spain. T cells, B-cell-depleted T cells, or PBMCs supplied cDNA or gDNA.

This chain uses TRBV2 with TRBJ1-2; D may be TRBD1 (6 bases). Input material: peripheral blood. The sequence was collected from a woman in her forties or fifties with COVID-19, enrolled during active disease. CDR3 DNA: TGTGCCAGCAGTAACAGGGCTTCCTATGGCTACACCTTC. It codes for CASSNRASYGYTF.